The sequence of this T cell receptor beta chain was determined in a study of vaccination and CD4 T cells after COVID-19. The Oncomine TCR Beta short-read assay generated sequence data from the DNA of cultured CD4+ T cells. One entry per CDR3 protein, called by TCRdb with MiXCR from the PCR reads. The sample comprises about 13,000 distinct CDR3 sequences, roughly 46% of which are singletons, and less than 9% rests with the top ten. This CDR3 is built from 10 residues. V gave up 3 bases and J gave up 5 bases, with 1 base separating them. Germline V gene lookup returns CDR1 SEHNR and CDR2 FQNEAQ (reference sequence). This sample's treatment: 10-day PBMC culture with coronavirus spike peptide pools or control peptides (ViraFEST assay). A word on this clonotype: The target antigen is unknown.

The sample consisted of CD4+ T cells from blood, cultured in vitro, taken after SARS-CoV-2 vaccination. This receptor was taken from a human donor who had recovered from COVID-19. V gene TRBV7-9 combines with J gene TRBJ2-5; D is undetermined. CDR3 protein: CASSFETQYF. CDR3 DNA sequence: TGTGCCAGCAGCTTCGAGACCCAGTACTTC.